This T cell receptor beta chain was obtained from a study of shared clonotypes between healthy human individuals. Study results and limitations: Few donors limited the genetic and exposure-history diversity represented.

Germline assignment: CDR1 LNHDA and CDR2 SQIVND (reference sequence). This CDR3 is 17 amino acids long. Trimming left V 6 bases short and J 0 bases short, with 19 bases between. Assay execution proceeded at the deep level. The DNA input per sorted-subset replicate PCR was roughly 0.2 ug, corresponding to around 28,000 T cell genomes. Data came from immunoSEQ multiplex PCR; TCRdb stores just in-frame clones and leaves some out. The sample has approximately 2.5 million clones; 93% are singletons. In regard to this clone: The antigen is not known.

The clonotype was recovered from a man younger than 35 in good health. Some clones in this sample may be carry-over from other donors' samples. The sequenced material came from naive CD4+ T cells from PBMCs. The subset was: CD45RA+ positively selected. The chain joins TRBV19 to TRBJ2-3; weak D call: TRBD2 (6 bases). CDR3 DNA: TGTGCCAGTAGGGGACTCAGGTCGGAGGGGAGCACAGATACGCAGTATTTT. As protein: CASRGLRSEGSTDTQYF.